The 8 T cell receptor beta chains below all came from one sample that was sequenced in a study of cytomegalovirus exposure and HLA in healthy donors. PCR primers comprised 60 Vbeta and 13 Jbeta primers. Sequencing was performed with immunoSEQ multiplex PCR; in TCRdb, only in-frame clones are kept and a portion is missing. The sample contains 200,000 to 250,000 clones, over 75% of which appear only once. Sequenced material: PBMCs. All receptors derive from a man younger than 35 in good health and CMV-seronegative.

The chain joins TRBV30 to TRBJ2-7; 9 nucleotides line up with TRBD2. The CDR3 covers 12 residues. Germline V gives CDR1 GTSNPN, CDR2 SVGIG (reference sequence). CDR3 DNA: TGTGCGTCGGGCGGGAGGGACTACGAGCAGTACTTC. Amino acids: CASGGRDYEQYF.

The CDR3 DNA reads as TGTGCCAGCAGCGGGACAGGAATCGATCCCCAGCATTTT. This translates into CASSGTGIDPQHF. The chain employs TRBV27 and TRBJ1-5, with 8 bases that match TRBD1. Germline assignment: CDR1 MNHEY and CDR2 SMNVEV (reference sequence). Losses at the gene ends were 6 bases for V and 10 bases for J; bases not matched to a gene: 8. The CDR3 totals 13 residues.

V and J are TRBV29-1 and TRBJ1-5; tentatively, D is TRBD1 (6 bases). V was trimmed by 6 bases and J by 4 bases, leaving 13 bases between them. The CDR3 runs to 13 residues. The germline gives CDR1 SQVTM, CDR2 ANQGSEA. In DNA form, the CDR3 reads TGCAGCGTACTACAGGGAGTAAATCAGCCCCAGCATTTT. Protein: CSVLQGVNQPQHF.

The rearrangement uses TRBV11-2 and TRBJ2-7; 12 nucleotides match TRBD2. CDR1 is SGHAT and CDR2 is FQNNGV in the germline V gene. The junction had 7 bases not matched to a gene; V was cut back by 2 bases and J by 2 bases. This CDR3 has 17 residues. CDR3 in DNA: TGTGCCAGCAGCTTATTGCGGACTAGCGGGGTTACCTACGAGCAGTACTTC. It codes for CASSLLRTSGVTYEQYF.

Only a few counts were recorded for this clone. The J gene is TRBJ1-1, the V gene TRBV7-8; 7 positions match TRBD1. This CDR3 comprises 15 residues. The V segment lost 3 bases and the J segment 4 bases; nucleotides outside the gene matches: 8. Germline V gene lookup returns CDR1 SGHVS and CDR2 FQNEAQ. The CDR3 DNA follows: TGTGCCAGCAGCTTCGCCGGTAACAGGGGCACTGAAGCTTTCTTT. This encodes CASSFAGNRGTEAFF.

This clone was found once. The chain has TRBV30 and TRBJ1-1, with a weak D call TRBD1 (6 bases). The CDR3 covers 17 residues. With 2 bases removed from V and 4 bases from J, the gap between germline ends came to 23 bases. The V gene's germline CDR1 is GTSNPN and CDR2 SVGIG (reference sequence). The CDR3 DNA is TGTGCCTGGAGTCCTACAAGGGCAGGGGATACCCCCACTGAAGCTTTCTTT. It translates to CAWSPTRAGDTPTEAFF.

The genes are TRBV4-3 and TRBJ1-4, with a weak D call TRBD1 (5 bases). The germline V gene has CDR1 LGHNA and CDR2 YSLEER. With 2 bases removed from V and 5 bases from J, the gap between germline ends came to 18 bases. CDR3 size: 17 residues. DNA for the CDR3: TGCGCCAGCAGCCAATCCCTACTAACAGGTGACAATGAAAAACTGTTTTTT. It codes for CASSQSLLTGDNEKLFF.

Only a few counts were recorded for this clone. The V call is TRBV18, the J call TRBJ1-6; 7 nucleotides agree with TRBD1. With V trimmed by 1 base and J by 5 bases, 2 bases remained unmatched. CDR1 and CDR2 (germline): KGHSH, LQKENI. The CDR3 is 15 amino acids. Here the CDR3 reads CASSPRDRDNSPLHF. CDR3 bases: TGTGCCAGCTCACCACGGGACAGAGATAATTCACCCCTCCACTTT.